A single sample is the source of the 24 T cell receptor beta chains below, sequenced in a study of T cell changes during pregnancy in multiple sclerosis. The data were produced by immunoSEQ multiplex PCR, yet TCRdb's version contains in-frame clones alone and is incomplete. The profile covers tens of thousands of clones, with around 92% appearing a single time and around 0.85% taken by the ten largest. Sequences were derived from peripheral blood, sampled in the first trimester of pregnancy. These TCRs come from a female donor with multiple sclerosis, enrolled in a pregnancy study.

This chain joins TRBV5-4 and TRBJ1-6, with D perhaps matching TRBD1 (6 bases). Germline-derived CDR1 and CDR2 are SGHNT and YYREEE (reference sequence). V lost 0 bases, J lost 8 bases, and 6 bases lay in between. This CDR3 is built from 13 residues. The DNA for the CDR3 is TGTGCCAGCAGCTTGGACAGGGATTCACCCCTCCACTTT. Its protein is CASSLDRDSPLHF.

The chain has TRBV6-4 and TRBJ1-6; TRBD1 might be the D (6 bases). V was trimmed by 4 bases and J by 8 bases, leaving 12 bases between them. There are 14 residues in the CDR3. Looked up from germline, CDR1 is MRHNA and CDR2 is SNTAGT. Written as DNA, the CDR3 is TGTGCCAGCAGTGTTGACAGGTTTTATTCACCCCTCCACTTT. It translates to CASSVDRFYSPLHF.

This clone was recorded once. The chain employs TRBV18 and TRBJ2-7; D not certain. The CDR3 is 14 residues long. Germline V CDR1 and CDR2: KGHSH, LQKENI. Between the trimmed V and J ends, which lost 0 bases and 1 base, there was a span of 7 bases. Here the CDR3 reads CASSPPVGSYEQYF. In nucleotides, the CDR3 is TGTGCCAGCTCACCACCGGTCGGTTCCTACGAGCAGTACTTC.

CDR3 sequence: CASSPGQGKNTEAFF. In DNA form, the CDR3 reads TGTGCCAGCAGCCCTGGACAGGGGAAGAACACTGAAGCTTTCTTT. The rearrangement joins TRBV5-6 to TRBJ1-1, with 9 bases identical to TRBD1. The length of the CDR3 is 15 residues. In germline, CDR1 is SGHDT, CDR2 YYEEEE. Germline trimming cut 4 bases from V and 1 base from J; bases unmatched to any gene: 5.

To note about this clone: This may stem from a read error, because a much larger clone lies one nucleotide away. The rearrangement uses TRBV5-5 and TRBJ1-5; no definite D call. There are 13 residues in the CDR3. Trimming took 0 bases from V and 5 from J, leaving 6 bases between them. Looked up from germline, CDR1 is SGHKS and CDR2 is YYEKEE (reference sequence). The CDR3 nucleotides are TGTGCCAGCAGCTTGGACAGAGATCAGCCCCAGCATTTT. This encodes CASSLDRDQPQHF.

The chain couples TRBV5-6 to TRBJ2-7; D not certain. The CDR3 contains 15 residues. Germline V gene data show CDR1 as SGHDT and CDR2 as YYEEEE. Trimming cost V 1 base and J 0 bases, with 11 bases left between them. The CDR3 bases are TGTGCCAGCAGCTTGCGCCGTCTGAGCTCCTACGAGCAGTACTTC. As protein: CASSLRRLSSYEQYF.

This chain connects TRBV14 to TRBJ1-2, with D uncertain. The V end was cut by 0 bases, the J end by 4 bases, with 9 bases between. There are 14 residues in the CDR3. Germline CDR1 reads SGHDN; CDR2 reads FVKESK. CDR3 in DNA: TGTGCCAGCAGCCAAGAAGCGGGCGCCTATGGCTACACCTTC. Amino acids: CASSQEAGAYGYTF.

The V and J genes are TRBV7-3 and TRBJ1-5; 8 bases line up with TRBD1. This CDR3 spans 13 amino acids. Germline V gives CDR1 SGHTA, CDR2 FQGTGA. V trimming: 5 bases; J trimming: 6 bases; junction bases outside the gene matches: 3. The CDR3 coding sequence is TGTGCCAGCAGCGCGGACAGGGTTCAGCCCCAGCATTTT. Its protein product is CASSADRVQPQHF.

The J gene is TRBJ2-7, the V gene TRBV6-1; D gene unclear. CDR1 MNHNS and CDR2 SASEGT come from the germline V gene. The CDR3 has 15 residues. Between the trimmed V and J ends, which lost 6 bases and 2 bases, there was a span of 17 bases. The CDR3: CASSTAFSSTYEQYF. Written as DNA, the CDR3 is TGTGCCAGCAGCACAGCCTTTAGTTCGACCTACGAGCAGTACTTC.

This CDR3 reads CASSITGGAGNQPQHF. CDR3 DNA sequence: TGTGCCAGTAGTATTACAGGGGGCGCAGGCAATCAGCCCCAGCATTTT. J is TRBJ1-5 and V is TRBV19; TRBD1 matches at 9 bases. J gave up 2 bases and V 3 bases, and 5 bases lay outside the gene matches. The CDR3 extends over 16 amino acids. Germline V gene data show CDR1 as LNHDA and CDR2 as SQIVND (reference sequence).

This chain joins TRBV30 and TRBJ1-1, with unresolved D. This CDR3 is built from 14 residues. V was cut by 2 bases and J by 4 bases, with 14 bases left in between. Per the germline V gene, CDR1 is GTSNPN and CDR2 is SVGIG (reference sequence). CDR3 sequence: CAWSLLPGFTEAFF. The DNA for the CDR3 is TGTGCCTGGAGTCTTTTACCGGGGTTCACTGAAGCTTTCTTT.

This chain joins TRBV2 and TRBJ1-2, with D tentatively TRBD1 (5 bases). This CDR3 has 14 amino acids. V lost 6 bases and J 1 base, leaving 12 bases between the germline ends. Germline CDR1 and CDR2: SNHLY and FYNNEI. In nucleotides, the CDR3 is TGTGCCAGCAGCCGCGACAGCAATAACTATGGCTACACCTTC. Protein: CASSRDSNNYGYTF.

The chain links TRBV4-3 to TRBJ1-4; D gene uncertain. With 0 bases removed from V and 8 bases from J, the gap between germline ends came to 13 bases. Germline assignment: CDR1 LGHNA and CDR2 YSLEER. CDR3 length equals 15 residues. The CDR3 nucleotides are TGCGCCAGCAGCCAAGATCTGAGAGGCTACGAAAAACTGTTTTTT. Amino acids: CASSQDLRGYEKLFF.

The chain uses TRBV9 and TRBJ2-1; TRBD2 matches 10 bases. The V gene end was trimmed by 4 bases and the J gene end by 0 bases; junction bases not matched to a gene: 16. Germline V gene sequence: CDR1 SGDLS, CDR2 YYNGEE. The CDR3 has 20 amino acids. The CDR3 DNA follows: TGTGCCAGCAGCCCTCGACTAGCGGGTCGTTCAAGGTCCTCCTACAATGAGCAGTTCTTC. Amino acids: CASSPRLAGRSRSSYNEQFF. Variable domain in full (rest from reference TRBV9 and TRBJ2-1): DSGVTQTPKHLITATGQRVTLRCSPRSGDLSVYWYQQSLDQGLQFLIQYYNGEERAKGNILERFSAQQFPDLHSELNLSSLELGDSALYFCASSPRLAGRSRSSYNEQFFGPGTRLTVL.

V usage is TRBV7-9 and J usage is TRBJ1-4; TRBD1 agrees at 7 bases. CDR3 length: 17 amino acids. Germline lookup yields CDR1 SEHNR and CDR2 FQNEAQ (reference sequence). Trimming cost V 6 bases and J 2 bases; bases outside gene matches: 12. CDR3 coding DNA: TGTGCCAGCAGAGCTAAGACAGGGATGGATACTAATGAAAAACTGTTTTTT. Encoded protein: CASRAKTGMDTNEKLFF.

The V and J genes are TRBV27 and TRBJ2-7; 9 bases match TRBD1. In germline, CDR1 is MNHEY, CDR2 SMNVEV (reference sequence). Germline trimming cut 6 bases from V and 3 bases from J; bases unmatched to any gene: 9. The CDR3 contains 15 residues. The CDR3 sequence is CASSLGQGRGYEQYF. In DNA, the CDR3 is TGTGCCAGCAGCTTAGGACAGGGGAGAGGCTACGAGCAGTACTTC.

V and J are TRBV5-4 and TRBJ1-4; tentatively, D is TRBD1 (6 bases). The CDR3 is made up of 15 amino acids. Germline CDR1 is SGHNT and CDR2 is YYREEE (reference sequence). Trimming took off 1 base at V and 9 bases at J, with 16 bases between the two ends. CDR3 sequence reads: CASSLLGQGSQKLFF. CDR3 sequence (DNA): TGTGCCAGCAGCTTGTTGGGGCAGGGGTCGCAAAAACTGTTTTTT.

The V gene is TRBV6-5, the J gene TRBJ2-1; TRBD1 might be the D (5 bases). The length of the CDR3 is 15 residues. The V gene's germline CDR1 is MNHEY and CDR2 SVGAGI. V lost 2 bases to trimming and J lost 0 bases, with 8 bases between them. The DNA of the CDR3 is TGTGCCAGCAGTTACGGGGCGAGCTCCTACAATGAGCAGTTCTTC. Its protein is CASSYGASSYNEQFF.

V usage is TRBV6-5 and J usage is TRBJ1-1; TRBD1 matches at 8 bases. From germline, CDR1 is MNHEY and CDR2 SVGAGI. This CDR3 region has 16 residues. V lost 2 bases to trimming and J lost 8 bases; unmatched junction nucleotides: 13. The CDR3 loop reads CASSYGRDRLTPEAFF. The CDR3, as DNA: TGTGCCAGCAGTTACGGTCGGGACAGGTTGACCCCCGAAGCTTTCTTT.

The chain couples TRBV11-2 to TRBJ2-2, with 10 bases fitting TRBD2. The V gene end was trimmed by 1 base and the J gene end by 4 bases; junction bases not matched to a gene: 3. Germline lookup yields CDR1 SGHAT and CDR2 FQNNGV. The CDR3 sequence is 16 residues long. The CDR3 region has the DNA TGTGCCAGCAGCTTAGTTAGCGGGGGGCCCACCGGGGAGCTGTTTTTT. This gives the protein CASSLVSGGPTGELFF.

V gene TRBV9 combines with J gene TRBJ1-2; a possible D gene is TRBD1 (6 bases). Trimming took 3 bases from V and 1 from J, leaving 19 bases between them. CDR1 is SGDLS, CDR2 YYNGEE, per germline. The CDR3 is made up of 17 amino acids. The CDR3 DNA follows: TGTGCCAGCAGCGCGGGTTTCAGAGGGGGATTTAACTATGGCTACACCTTC. Its protein is CASSAGFRGGFNYGYTF.

The gene calls are TRBV5-1 and TRBJ2-5; 8 bases match TRBD2. The CDR3 has 14 amino acids. Germline V gene sequence: CDR1 SGHRS, CDR2 YFSETQ. Trimming removed 0 bases from V and 4 bases from J; junction bases left unmatched: 2. Here the CDR3 reads CASSLAGGGETQYF. The CDR3 DNA reads as TGCGCCAGCAGCTTGGCCGGGGGGGGAGAGACCCAGTACTTC.

V usage is TRBV19 and J usage is TRBJ1-6, with 9 bases lining up with TRBD1. Germline lookup yields CDR1 LNHDA and CDR2 SQIVND (reference sequence). CDR3 length equals 15 residues. Trimming took 0 bases from V and 9 from J; bases not matched to a gene: 3. This chain's CDR3 is CASSIDDRGSSPLHF. The DNA for the CDR3 is TGTGCCAGTAGTATAGACGACAGGGGGAGTTCACCCCTCCACTTT.

This chain connects TRBV27 to TRBJ1-5; possibly TRBD1 for D (5 bases). Deletions cut 4 bases from V and 7 bases from J, with 11 bases between. The germline V gene encodes CDR1 MNHEY and CDR2 SMNVEV (reference sequence). This CDR3 comprises 13 residues. CDR3 protein: CASSWAGKQPQHF. CDR3 nucleotide sequence: TGTGCCAGCAGTTGGGCAGGGAAACAGCCCCAGCATTTT.